One sample yielded the 2 T cell receptor beta chains listed below, sequenced in a study of shared clonotypes between healthy human individuals. TCRdb's table, derived via immunoSEQ multiplex PCR, lists solely in-frame clones and lacks some. Here the sample spans 450,000 to 500,000 clones, over 70% being singletons. Sequencing used PBMCs. The receptors originated from a woman in her thirties or forties in good health. Some clones in this sample may be carry-over from other donors' samples.

Concerning this clone: This CDR3 is also generated by other DNA sequences in the sample. This chain joins TRBV9 and TRBJ2-7; 11 nucleotides match TRBD1. The trim removed 0 bases at V and 4 bases at J, leaving 0 bases unmatched. Germline values: CDR1 SGDLS, CDR2 YYNGEE. This CDR3 has 14 amino acids. Here the CDR3 reads CASSVGDRGYEQYF. The CDR3 DNA sequence: TGTGCCAGCAGCGTAGGGGACAGGGGGTACGAGCAGTACTTC.

The rearrangement links TRBV10-3 to TRBJ2-7; D may correspond to TRBD1 or TRBD2 (5 bases each). Germline CDR1 reads ENHRY; CDR2 reads SYGVKD. V was clipped by 3 bases and J by 3 bases, with 18 bases between them. The CDR3 runs 16 residues. The CDR3, as DNA: TGTGCCATCAGTGACCCCGGGACCAAGTCGGGCTACGAGCAGTACTTC. It yields the protein CAISDPGTKSGYEQYF.